One sample yielded the 17 T cell receptor beta chains listed below, sequenced in a study of blood T cell repertoires in COVID-19. Profiling relied on immunoSEQ multiplex PCR, and the TCRdb table lists in-frame clones only, not all of them. Among over 250,000 clones listed, roughly 92% were seen once. Sequencing input: peripheral blood. Source of these receptors: a woman younger than 45 with COVID-19, enrolled during active disease.

The V and J genes are TRBV10-1 and TRBJ1-3; 7 bases align to TRBD1. The CDR3 sequence is 15 residues long. V lost 1 base, J lost 2 bases, and 2 bases stayed unmatched. Germline CDR1 and CDR2: WNHNN and SYGVQD (reference sequence). As DNA, the CDR3 is TGCGCCAGCAGTGAGTGGACAGGCCCTGGAAACACCATATATTTT. Translating gives CASSEWTGPGNTIYF.

The genes are TRBV7-6 and TRBJ2-1; 13 nucleotides agree with TRBD2. Trimming at V came to 5 bases and at J to 14 bases, leaving 12 bases not matched to a gene. This CDR3 is 15 amino acids long. Germline CDR1 and CDR2: SGHVS and FNYEAQ. CDR3 amino acids: CASSPAGLAGVREFF. The DNA of the CDR3 is TGTGCCAGCAGCCCAGCTGGACTAGCGGGAGTTCGAGAGTTCTTC.

The chain joins TRBV7-2 to TRBJ2-3; D not resolved. Germline lookup yields CDR1 SGHTA and CDR2 FQGNSA. Deletions cut 3 bases from V and 2 bases from J, with 9 bases between. There are 14 residues in the CDR3. DNA of the CDR3: TGTGCCAGCAGCTTCACCAGTTTCACAGATACGCAGTATTTT. This encodes CASSFTSFTDTQYF.

V gene TRBV18 combines with J gene TRBJ1-5; 9 nucleotides agree with TRBD1. The CDR3 is made up of 16 amino acids. The germline gives CDR1 KGHSH, CDR2 LQKENI. With 6 bases clipped from V and 1 base from J, the junction kept 7 bases outside the gene matches. CDR3 loop: CASSWTGEGSNQPQHF. Here the CDR3 DNA reads TGTGCCAGCTCCTGGACAGGGGAAGGAAGCAATCAGCCCCAGCATTTT.

The chain couples TRBV2 to TRBJ2-5, with TRBD1 identical over 8 bases. The CDR3 is made up of 14 amino acids. V lost 7 bases and J lost 5; bases outside the gene matches: 9. Germline CDR1 and CDR2: SNHLY and FYNNEI. This CDR3 reads CASIGRGHGETQYF. The CDR3 DNA is TGTGCCAGCATCGGCAGGGGGCATGGGGAGACCCAGTACTTC.

The CDR3 DNA reads TGTGCCACCAGCAGAGAAGGCAACAGCTACGAGCAGTACTTC. Protein product: CATSREGNSYEQYF. The chain employs TRBV15 and TRBJ2-7; D is undetermined. CDR3 size: 14 residues. Deletions cut 0 bases from V and 3 bases from J, with 9 bases between. Looked up from germline, CDR1 is LNHNV and CDR2 is YYDKDF (reference sequence).

This clone is a singleton in its sample. The chain joins TRBV28 to TRBJ1-2, with TRBD1 identical over 7 bases. The trim removed 7 bases at V and 4 bases at J, leaving 15 bases unmatched. Germline V gene sequence: CDR1 MDHEN, CDR2 SYDVKM. CDR3 length equals 16 residues. The CDR3 coding sequence is TGTGCCAGCACCTTCCCGGGACAGTCCCCCGCCTATGGCTACACCTTC. Its translation: CASTFPGQSPAYGYTF.

The gene calls are TRBV28 and TRBJ1-4; D is unresolved. V gave up 8 bases and J gave up 7 bases, with 14 bases separating them. The CDR3 runs 13 residues. CDR1 is MDHEN and CDR2 is SYDVKM in the germline V gene. In nucleotides, the CDR3 is TGTGCCAGCGGGCCCCGGTCTATTGAAAAACTGTTTTTT. Its protein is CASGPRSIEKLFF.

The genes are TRBV2 and TRBJ1-5, with TRBD1 matching 9 bases. J gave up 0 bases and V 6 bases, and 3 bases lay outside the gene matches. Looked up from germline, CDR1 is SNHLY and CDR2 is FYNNEI. This CDR3 spans 15 amino acids. CDR3 DNA: TGTGCCAGCAGACGGGACAGGGCTAGCAATCAGCCCCAGCATTTT. Translated: CASRRDRASNQPQHF.

This sequence joins TRBV5-5 and TRBJ1-1; 9 positions agree with TRBD1. CDR1 is SGHKS and CDR2 is YYEKEE in the germline V gene (reference sequence). This CDR3 comprises 14 residues. J lost 4 bases, V lost 3 bases, and 4 bases had no gene match. The CDR3 sequence is CASSSQGAVTEAFF. The CDR3, as DNA: TGTGCCAGCAGCTCACAGGGGGCGGTCACTGAAGCTTTCTTT.

The chain's CDR3 is CASSVGSTGGWREGTDEQYF. In DNA, the CDR3 is TGTGCCAGCAGCGTAGGATCGACGGGGGGATGGCGGGAGGGCACCGACGAGCAGTACTTC. V and J are TRBV9 and TRBJ2-7; 9 nucleotides line up with TRBD2. J was trimmed by 5 bases and V by 0 bases; bases with no gene match: 21. Germline values: CDR1 SGDLS, CDR2 YYNGEE. The CDR3 runs 20 residues. The full variable domain, completed using reference TRBV9 and TRBJ2-7, is DSGVTQTPKHLITATGQRVTLRCSPRSGDLSVYWYQQSLDQGLQFLIQYYNGEERAKGNILERFSAQQFPDLHSELNLSSLELGDSALYFCASSVGSTGGWREGTDEQYFGPGTRLTVT.

The chain recombines TRBV5-4 with TRBJ1-1; D unresolved. The CDR3 totals 15 residues. CDR1 is SGHNT, CDR2 YYREEE, per germline (reference sequence). V lost 7 bases, J lost 1 base, and 17 bases lay in between. Written as DNA, the CDR3 is TGTGCCAGCGAAGCCGAGGGATCACAGAACACTGAAGCTTTCTTT. Its translation: CASEAEGSQNTEAFF.

The chain has TRBV18 and TRBJ2-6, with 11 bases aligning to TRBD2. CDR3 size: 17 residues. The V segment lost 5 bases and the J segment 1 base; nucleotides outside the gene matches: 4. Germline V CDR1 and CDR2: KGHSH, LQKENI. CDR3 amino acids: CASSSTSGVSGANVLTF. CDR3 nucleotides: TGTGCCAGCTCATCGACTAGCGGGGTATCTGGGGCCAACGTCCTGACTTTC.

The gene calls are TRBV27 and TRBJ1-1; weak D call: TRBD1 (5 bases). The CDR3 length is 15 residues. Trimming cost V 5 bases and J 3 bases, with 16 bases left between them. Germline V gene data show CDR1 as MNHEY and CDR2 as SMNVEV (reference sequence). The CDR3 is CASSRMGGSYTEAFF. In nucleotides, the CDR3 is TGTGCCAGCAGTCGCATGGGGGGAAGCTACACTGAAGCTTTCTTT.

The chain is built from TRBV19 and TRBJ1-5, with TRBD1 identical over 7 bases. This CDR3 is built from 13 residues. V was clipped by 4 bases and J by 7 bases; unmatched bases: 4. The germline V gene has CDR1 LNHDA and CDR2 SQIVND (reference sequence). The CDR3 DNA sequence: TGTGCCAGTAGTACGGACAGGAGCCAGCCCCAGCATTTT. Translation: CASSTDRSQPQHF.

This clone was seen a few times. The chain carries TRBV28 and TRBJ2-1; 8 bases are shared with TRBD2. V was pared by 7 bases and J by 3 bases, with 8 bases of the junction left unmatched. The CDR3 consists of 15 residues. Germline V gene data show CDR1 as MDHEN and CDR2 as SYDVKM. The CDR3 reads CASTSYGRGYNEQFF. The CDR3 region has the DNA TGTGCCAGCACCTCATACGGGAGGGGCTACAATGAGCAGTTCTTC.

The genes are TRBV5-1 and TRBJ2-1, with 7 nucleotides matching TRBD1. The CDR3 is made up of 13 amino acids. Germline V lookup: CDR1 SGHRS, CDR2 YFSETQ. The V segment lost 6 bases and the J segment 7 bases; nucleotides outside the gene matches: 7. CDR3 DNA: TGCGCCAGCACGGAGGACAGGATTAATGAGCAGTTCTTC. Translating it yields CASTEDRINEQFF.